The rows below give T cell receptor beta chains drawn from one sample of a study of cytomegalovirus exposure and HLA in healthy donors. Profiling relied on immunoSEQ multiplex PCR, and the TCRdb table lists in-frame clones only, not all of them. The sample includes roughly 130,000 clones, around 77% seen only once; the top ten take about 5.3%. Sequenced material: PBMCs. All receptors derive from a man aged 25 to 45 in good health and CMV-seronegative. The CDR3 runs from the conserved cysteine through the conserved F or W. Each record gives: J gene, D gene, clone size, V gene, CDR3 protein, CDR3 DNA. A D gene is named only where the DNA matches it firmly. Part of the rows lack a size; the others show once, few, many or a class for expanded clones.

j_call: TRBJ1-5; d_call: .; clone_size: .; v_call: TRBV19; cdr3_aa: CASSIPGQNNQPQHF; cdr3_nt: TGTGCCAGTAGTATCCCGGGACAAAACAATCAGCCCCAGCATTTT
j_call: TRBJ1-2; d_call: TRBD1; clone_size: once; v_call: TRBV29-1; cdr3_aa: CSGLTGGHYGYTF; cdr3_nt: TGCAGCGGCCTGACAGGGGGCCACTATGGCTACACCTTC
j_call: TRBJ1-2; d_call: TRBD1; clone_size: few; v_call: TRBV5-4; cdr3_aa: CASSPDSLDRGYGYTF; cdr3_nt: TGTGCCAGCAGCCCGGACTCTTTAGACAGGGGGTATGGCTACACCTTC
j_call: TRBJ1-1; d_call: .; clone_size: .; v_call: TRBV20-1; cdr3_aa: CSGLEGVRPYF; cdr3_nt: TGCAGTGGACTAGAAGGGGTCAGGCCTTATTTT
j_call: TRBJ2-2; d_call: .; clone_size: .; v_call: TRBV30; cdr3_aa: CAWRRENTGELFF; cdr3_nt: TGTGCCTGGAGGCGGGAGAACACCGGGGAGCTGTTTTTT
j_call: TRBJ1-1; d_call: TRBD1; clone_size: few; v_call: TRBV19; cdr3_aa: CASSTRPWTGATEAFF; cdr3_nt: TGTGCCAGTAGTACCCGCCCCTGGACAGGGGCAACTGAAGCTTTCTTT
j_call: TRBJ1-1; d_call: .; clone_size: .; v_call: TRBV20-1; cdr3_aa: CSARDYTEAFF; cdr3_nt: TGCAGTGCTAGAGACTACACTGAAGCTTTCTTT
j_call: TRBJ2-5; d_call: .; clone_size: once; v_call: TRBV5-1; cdr3_aa: CASSLVSSQETQYF; cdr3_nt: TGCGCCAGCAGCTTGGTTAGCAGCCAAGAGACCCAGTACTTC
j_call: TRBJ2-1; d_call: TRBD2; clone_size: .; v_call: TRBV7-2; cdr3_aa: CASSLRRGAGEQFF; cdr3_nt: TGTGCCAGCAGCTTAAGGCGGGGGGCAGGTGAGCAGTTCTTC
j_call: TRBJ1-2; d_call: .; clone_size: .; v_call: TRBV6-5; cdr3_aa: CASSYTHAGGYTF; cdr3_nt: TGTGCCAGCAGTTACACCCACGCGGGTGGCTACACCTTC
j_call: TRBJ1-1; d_call: TRBD1; clone_size: .; v_call: TRBV29-1; cdr3_aa: CSVPGQGNTEAFF; cdr3_nt: TGCAGCGTTCCAGGACAGGGAAACACTGAAGCTTTCTTT
j_call: TRBJ2-7; d_call: .; clone_size: .; v_call: TRBV10-2; cdr3_aa: CASSVERNYEQYF; cdr3_nt: TGCGCCAGCAGTGTGGAGCGGAACTACGAGCAGTACTTC
j_call: TRBJ2-7; d_call: .; clone_size: .; v_call: TRBV5-6; cdr3_aa: CASSFYAAYEQYF; cdr3_nt: TGTGCCAGCAGCTTTTACGCGGCCTACGAGCAGTACTTC
j_call: TRBJ2-1; d_call: TRBD2; clone_size: .; v_call: TRBV2; cdr3_aa: CASRATSGRAFGNEQFF; cdr3_nt: TGTGCCAGCAGGGCGACTAGCGGGAGGGCTTTTGGCAATGAGCAGTTCTTC
j_call: TRBJ2-7; d_call: TRBD1; clone_size: .; v_call: TRBV19; cdr3_aa: CASSGGQVPYEQYF; cdr3_nt: TGTGCCAGTAGTGGGGGACAGGTCCCCTACGAGCAGTACTTC
j_call: TRBJ2-5; d_call: .; clone_size: once; v_call: TRBV29-1; cdr3_aa: CSVEEWGGLQETQYF; cdr3_nt: TGCAGCGTTGAAGAGTGGGGGGGCCTTCAAGAGACCCAGTACTTC
j_call: TRBJ2-1; d_call: TRBD2; clone_size: .; v_call: TRBV28; cdr3_aa: CASIHLAGGLNEQFF; cdr3_nt: TGTGCCAGCATCCATCTAGCGGGGGGGCTCAATGAGCAGTTCTTC
j_call: TRBJ2-5; d_call: TRBD2; clone_size: .; v_call: TRBV4-1; cdr3_aa: CASSGQGHPGGETQYF; cdr3_nt: TGCGCCAGTAGCGGTCAAGGGCATCCGGGAGGGGAGACCCAGTACTTC
j_call: TRBJ2-7; d_call: TRBD1; clone_size: .; v_call: TRBV28; cdr3_aa: CASSTGGSYSYEQYF; cdr3_nt: TGTGCCAGCAGCACAGGGGGCTCCTACTCCTACGAGCAGTACTTC
j_call: TRBJ2-7; d_call: .; clone_size: .; v_call: TRBV5-8; cdr3_aa: CASSFHRYSYEQYF; cdr3_nt: TGTGCCAGCAGCTTTCACAGGTACTCCTACGAGCAGTACTTC
j_call: TRBJ1-5; d_call: .; clone_size: .; v_call: TRBV10-3; cdr3_aa: CAISTDSPLLSNQPQHF; cdr3_nt: TGTGCCATCAGTACGGACAGCCCTCTTTTGAGCAATCAGCCCCAGCATTTT
j_call: TRBJ2-7; d_call: .; clone_size: .; v_call: TRBV10-3; cdr3_aa: CAISAPGSDEQYF; cdr3_nt: TGTGCCATCAGTGCCCCGGGGTCTGACGAGCAGTACTTC
j_call: TRBJ1-2; d_call: .; clone_size: few; v_call: TRBV2; cdr3_aa: CASRGALSNYGYTF; cdr3_nt: TGTGCCAGCAGAGGGGCACTAAGTAACTATGGCTACACCTTC
j_call: TRBJ2-3; d_call: .; clone_size: .; v_call: TRBV6-6; cdr3_aa: CASRSRTSTDTQYF; cdr3_nt: TGTGCCAGCAGGAGCCGTACTAGCACAGATACGCAGTATTTT
j_call: TRBJ1-5; d_call: .; clone_size: .; v_call: TRBV5-5; cdr3_aa: CASSLRGNQPQHF; cdr3_nt: TGTGCCAGCAGCTTACGGGGCAATCAGCCCCAGCATTTT